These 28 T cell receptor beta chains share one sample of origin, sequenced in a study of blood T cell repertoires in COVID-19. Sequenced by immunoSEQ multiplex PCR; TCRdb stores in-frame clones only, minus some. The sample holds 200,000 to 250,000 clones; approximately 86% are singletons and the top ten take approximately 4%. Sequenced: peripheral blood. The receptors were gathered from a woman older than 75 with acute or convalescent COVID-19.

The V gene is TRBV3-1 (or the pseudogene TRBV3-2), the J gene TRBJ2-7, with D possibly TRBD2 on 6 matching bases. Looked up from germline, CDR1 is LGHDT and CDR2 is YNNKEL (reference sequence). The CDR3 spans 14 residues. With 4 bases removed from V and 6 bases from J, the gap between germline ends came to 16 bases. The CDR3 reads CASSLTASEGEQYF. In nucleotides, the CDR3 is TGTGCCAGCAGCCTGACAGCGTCGGAGGGCGAGCAGTACTTC.

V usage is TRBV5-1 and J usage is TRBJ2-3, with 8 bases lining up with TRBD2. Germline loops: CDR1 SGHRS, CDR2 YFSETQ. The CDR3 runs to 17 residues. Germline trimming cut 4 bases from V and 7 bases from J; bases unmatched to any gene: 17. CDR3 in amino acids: CASSPPGAGTRGNTQYF. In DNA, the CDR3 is TGCGCCAGCAGCCCGCCCGGTGCCGGGACTAGAGGAAATACGCAGTATTTT.

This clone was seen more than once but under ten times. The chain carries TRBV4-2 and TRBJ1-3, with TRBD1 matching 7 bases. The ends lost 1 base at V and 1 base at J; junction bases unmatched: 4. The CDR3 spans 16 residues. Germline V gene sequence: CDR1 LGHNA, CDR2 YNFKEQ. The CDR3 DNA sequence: TGTGCCAGCAGCCAAGTTGCGACAGGGTCTGGAAACACCATATATTTT. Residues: CASSQVATGSGNTIYF.

The CDR3 bases are TGTGCCAGCTCACGACAGGACAGGGGTCGCGCCTACGAGCAGTACTTC. This translates into CASSRQDRGRAYEQYF. V gene TRBV18 combines with J gene TRBJ2-7; TRBD1 agrees at 9 bases. Germline CDR1 reads KGHSH; CDR2 reads LQKENI. The J segment lost 2 bases and the V segment lost 4 bases, leaving 9 bases of the junction unmatched. The CDR3 spans 16 residues.

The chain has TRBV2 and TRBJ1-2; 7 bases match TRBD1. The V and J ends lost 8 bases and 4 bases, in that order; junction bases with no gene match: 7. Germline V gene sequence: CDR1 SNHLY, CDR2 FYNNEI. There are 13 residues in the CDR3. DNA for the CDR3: TGTGCCAGCGGAGGGGCAGGGGGCTATGGCTACACCTTC. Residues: CASGGAGGYGYTF.

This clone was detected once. The CDR3 nucleotides are TGTGCCAGCAGCTTAGGCAGGGGATCTGAAGCTTTCTTT. It translates to CASSLGRGSEAFF. V and J are TRBV7-7 and TRBJ1-1; possible D gene TRBD1, 6 bases. This CDR3 spans 13 amino acids. Germline V gives CDR1 SSHAT, CDR2 FNYEAQ (reference sequence). The V gene lost 1 base and the J gene lost 6 bases, with 9 bases spanning the gap.

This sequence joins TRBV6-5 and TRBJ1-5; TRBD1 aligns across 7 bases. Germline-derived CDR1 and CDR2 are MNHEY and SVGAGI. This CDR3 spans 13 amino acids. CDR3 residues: CELQGGRNQPQHF. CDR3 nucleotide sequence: TGTGAGCTTCAGGGGGGAAGGAATCAGCCCCAGCATTTT.

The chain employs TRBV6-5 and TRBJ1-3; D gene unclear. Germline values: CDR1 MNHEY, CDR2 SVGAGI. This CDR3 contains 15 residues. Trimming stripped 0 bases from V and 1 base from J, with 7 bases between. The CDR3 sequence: CASSYSRRSGNTIYF. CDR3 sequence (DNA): TGTGCCAGCAGTTACTCGAGGAGGTCTGGAAACACCATATATTTT.

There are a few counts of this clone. The CDR3 nucleotides read TGTGCCACGACAGGGGCAGGGTCTGACTATGGCTACACCTTC. Its translation is CATTGAGSDYGYTF. The J gene is TRBJ1-2, the V gene TRBV19; 8 bases line up with TRBD1. This CDR3 spans 14 amino acids. V trimming: 10 bases; J trimming: 3 bases; junction bases outside the gene matches: 10. The germline gives CDR1 LNHDA, CDR2 SQIVND (reference sequence).

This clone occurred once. CDR3 DNA sequence: TGTGCCAGCAGCTTAATGGCGACTTCCTACGAGCAGTACTTC. Protein sequence: CASSLMATSYEQYF. The chain links TRBV7-3 to TRBJ2-7; D unresolved. There are 14 residues in the CDR3. Trimming pared 1 base from V and 1 base from J, leaving 8 bases between. Germline V gene lookup returns CDR1 SGHTA and CDR2 FQGTGA.

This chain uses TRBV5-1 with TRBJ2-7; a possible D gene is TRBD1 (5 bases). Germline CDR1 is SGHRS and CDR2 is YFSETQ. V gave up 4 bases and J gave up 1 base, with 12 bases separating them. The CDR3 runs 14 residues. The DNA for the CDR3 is TGCGCCAGCAGCAATATTCAGGGTTCCTACGAGCAGTACTTC. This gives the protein CASSNIQGSYEQYF. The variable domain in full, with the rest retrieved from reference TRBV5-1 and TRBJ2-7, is KAGVTQTPRYLIKTRGQQVTLSCSPISGHRSVSWYQQTPGQGLQFLFEYFSETQRNKGNFPGRFSGRQFSNSRSEMNVSTLELGDSALYLCASSNIQGSYEQYFGPGTRLTVT.

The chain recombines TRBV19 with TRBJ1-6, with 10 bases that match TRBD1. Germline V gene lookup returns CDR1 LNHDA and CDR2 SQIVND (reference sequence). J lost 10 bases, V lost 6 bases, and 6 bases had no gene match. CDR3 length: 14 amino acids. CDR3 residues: CASRTGQGISPLHF. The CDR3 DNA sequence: TGTGCCAGTAGGACGGGACAGGGGATATCACCCCTCCACTTT.

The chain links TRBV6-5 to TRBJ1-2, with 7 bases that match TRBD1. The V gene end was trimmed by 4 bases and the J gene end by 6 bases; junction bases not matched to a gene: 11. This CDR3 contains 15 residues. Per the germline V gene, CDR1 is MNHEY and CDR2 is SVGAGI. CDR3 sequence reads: CASSSEGQRWDGYTF. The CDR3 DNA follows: TGTGCCAGCAGTTCCGAGGGACAGCGGTGGGATGGCTACACCTTC.

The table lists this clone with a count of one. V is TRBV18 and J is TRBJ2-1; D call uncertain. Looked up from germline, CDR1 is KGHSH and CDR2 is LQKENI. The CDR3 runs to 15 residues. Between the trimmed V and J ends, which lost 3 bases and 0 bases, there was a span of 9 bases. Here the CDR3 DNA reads TGTGCCAGCTCACCCCTTGCAGTCTCCTACAATGAGCAGTTCTTC. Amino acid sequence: CASSPLAVSYNEQFF.

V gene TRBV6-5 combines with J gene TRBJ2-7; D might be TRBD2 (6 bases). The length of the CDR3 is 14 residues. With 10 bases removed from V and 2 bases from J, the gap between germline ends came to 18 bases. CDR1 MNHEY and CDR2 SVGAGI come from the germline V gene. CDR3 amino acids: CATSSDGGPYEQYF. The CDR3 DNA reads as TGTGCCACCTCCTCAGATGGAGGGCCCTACGAGCAGTACTTC.

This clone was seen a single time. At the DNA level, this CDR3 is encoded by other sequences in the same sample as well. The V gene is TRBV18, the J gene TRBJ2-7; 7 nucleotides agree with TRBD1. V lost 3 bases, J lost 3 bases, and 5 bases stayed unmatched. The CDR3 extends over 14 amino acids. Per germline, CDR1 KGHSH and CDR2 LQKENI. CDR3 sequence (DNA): TGTGCCAGCTCACCTACCCGGGACAGCTACGAGCAGTACTTC. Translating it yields CASSPTRDSYEQYF.

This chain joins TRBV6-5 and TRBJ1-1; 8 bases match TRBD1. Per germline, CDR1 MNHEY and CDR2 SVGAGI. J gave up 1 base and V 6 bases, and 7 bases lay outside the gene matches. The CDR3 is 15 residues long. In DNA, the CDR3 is TGTGCCAGCAGGCCAGGACAGGGACGGAACACTGAAGCTTTCTTT. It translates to CASRPGQGRNTEAFF.

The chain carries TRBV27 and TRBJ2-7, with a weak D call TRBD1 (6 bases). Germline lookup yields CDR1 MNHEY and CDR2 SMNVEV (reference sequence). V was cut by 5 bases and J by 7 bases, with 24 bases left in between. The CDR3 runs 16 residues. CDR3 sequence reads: CASSRQKGVGAREQYF. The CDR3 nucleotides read TGTGCCAGCAGTCGTCAAAAGGGTGTGGGGGCTCGGGAGCAGTACTTC.

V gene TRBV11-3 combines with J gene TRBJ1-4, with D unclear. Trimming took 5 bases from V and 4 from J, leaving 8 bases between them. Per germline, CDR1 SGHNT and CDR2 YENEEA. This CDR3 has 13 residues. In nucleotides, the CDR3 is TGTGCCAGCAGCGCAGGTGGTAATGAAAAACTGTTTTTT. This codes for CASSAGGNEKLFF.

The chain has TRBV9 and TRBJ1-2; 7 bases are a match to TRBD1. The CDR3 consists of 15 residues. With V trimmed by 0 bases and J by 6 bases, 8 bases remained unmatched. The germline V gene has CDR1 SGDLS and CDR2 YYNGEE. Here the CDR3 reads CASSVGVQGPNGYTF. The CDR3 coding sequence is TGTGCCAGCAGCGTAGGAGTACAGGGGCCAAATGGCTACACCTTC.

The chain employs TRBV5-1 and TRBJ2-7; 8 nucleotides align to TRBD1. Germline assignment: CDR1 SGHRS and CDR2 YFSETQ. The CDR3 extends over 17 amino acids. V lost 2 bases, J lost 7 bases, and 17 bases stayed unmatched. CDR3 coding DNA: TGCGCCAGCAGCTTCGGACAGGGAATACTCTACGGGGGTGAGCAGTACTTC. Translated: CASSFGQGILYGGEQYF.

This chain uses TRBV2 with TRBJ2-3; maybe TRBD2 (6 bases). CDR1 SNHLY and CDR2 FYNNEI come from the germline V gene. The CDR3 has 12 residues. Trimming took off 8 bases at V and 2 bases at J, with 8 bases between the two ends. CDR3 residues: CASGGNTDTQYF. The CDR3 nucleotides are TGTGCCAGCGGGGGGAACACAGATACGCAGTATTTT.

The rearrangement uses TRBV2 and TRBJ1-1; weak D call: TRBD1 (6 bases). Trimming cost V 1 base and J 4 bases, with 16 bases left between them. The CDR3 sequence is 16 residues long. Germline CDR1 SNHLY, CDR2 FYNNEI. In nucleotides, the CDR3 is TGTGCCAGCAGTGAAGGGGGAGGGGGTTTCGGCACTGAAGCTTTCTTT. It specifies CASSEGGGGFGTEAFF.

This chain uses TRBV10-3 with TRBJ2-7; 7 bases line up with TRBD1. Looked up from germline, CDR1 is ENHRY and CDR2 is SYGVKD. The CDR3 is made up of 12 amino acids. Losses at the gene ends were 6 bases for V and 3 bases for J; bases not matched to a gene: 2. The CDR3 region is CAISRDSYEQYF. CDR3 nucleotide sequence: TGTGCCATCAGCCGGGACAGCTACGAGCAGTACTTC.

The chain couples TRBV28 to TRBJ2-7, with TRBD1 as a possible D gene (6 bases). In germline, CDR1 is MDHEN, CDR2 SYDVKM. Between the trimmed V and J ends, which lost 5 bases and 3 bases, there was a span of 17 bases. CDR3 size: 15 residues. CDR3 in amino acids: CASSGGRTTHYEQYF. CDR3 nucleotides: TGTGCCAGCAGTGGGGGCAGGACAACCCACTACGAGCAGTACTTC.

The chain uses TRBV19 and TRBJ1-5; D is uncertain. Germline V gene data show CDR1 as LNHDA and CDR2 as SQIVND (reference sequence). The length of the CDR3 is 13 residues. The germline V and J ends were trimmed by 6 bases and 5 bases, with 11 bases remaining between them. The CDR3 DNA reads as TGTGCCAGTAGCCCAGACTTAGATCAGCCCCAGCATTTT. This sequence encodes CASSPDLDQPQHF.

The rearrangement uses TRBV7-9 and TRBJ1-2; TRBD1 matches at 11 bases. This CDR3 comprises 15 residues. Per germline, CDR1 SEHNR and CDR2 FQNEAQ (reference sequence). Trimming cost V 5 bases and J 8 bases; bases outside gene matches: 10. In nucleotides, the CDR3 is TGTGCCAGCAGCCCCCCGGGACAGGGGGGGAGAGGCTACACCTTC. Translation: CASSPPGQGGRGYTF.

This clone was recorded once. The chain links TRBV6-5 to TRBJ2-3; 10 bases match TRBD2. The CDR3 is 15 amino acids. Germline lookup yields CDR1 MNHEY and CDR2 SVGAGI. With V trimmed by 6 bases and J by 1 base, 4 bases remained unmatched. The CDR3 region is CASRGLAVGTDTQYF. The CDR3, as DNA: TGTGCCAGCAGAGGACTAGCGGTGGGCACAGATACGCAGTATTTT.